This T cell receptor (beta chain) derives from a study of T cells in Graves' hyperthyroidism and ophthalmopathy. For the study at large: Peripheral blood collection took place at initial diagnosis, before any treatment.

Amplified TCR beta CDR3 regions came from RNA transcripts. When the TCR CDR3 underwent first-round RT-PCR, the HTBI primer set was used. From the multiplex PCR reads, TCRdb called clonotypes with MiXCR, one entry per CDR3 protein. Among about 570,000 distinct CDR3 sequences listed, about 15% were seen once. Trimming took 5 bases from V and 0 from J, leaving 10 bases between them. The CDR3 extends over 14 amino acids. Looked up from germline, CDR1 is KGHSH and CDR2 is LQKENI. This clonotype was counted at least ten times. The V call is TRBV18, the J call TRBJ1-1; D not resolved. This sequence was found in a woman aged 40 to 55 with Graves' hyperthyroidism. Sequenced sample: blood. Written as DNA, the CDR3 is TGTGCCAGCTCATCTCCTTTGTTGAACACTGAAGCTTTCTTT. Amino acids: CASSSPLLNTEAFF.